This T cell receptor (beta chain) derives from a study of vaccination and CD4 T cells after COVID-19. Study-level information: Post-vaccine specimens were obtained a median roughly 74 days after dose two (range 14 to 241). Study findings and constraints: Detection of a median about 86% of reactive clones in convalescent patients was confined to the period after vaccination.

Cultured CD4+ T-cell DNA underwent Oncomine TCR Beta short-read sequencing. It was cultured CD4+ T cells from which genomic DNA was extracted. TCRdb fed the PCR reads into MiXCR, producing one record per CDR3 protein. The data contain 9,000 to 15,000 distinct CDR3 sequences, around 40% of them singletons. On this clonotype: The antigen remains undetermined.

The sample's treatment: roughly 11-day PBMC culture with coronavirus spike peptide pools or control peptides (ViraFEST assay). ViraFEST grew antigen-specific T cells using peptide pools, then sequenced TCRs. Trimming took 4 bases from V and 4 from J, leaving 17 bases between them. Germline V gene lookup returns CDR1 DFQATT and CDR2 SNEGSKA (reference sequence). This CDR3 has 14 residues. The receptor comes from a human donor with COVID-19. Sequencing used cultured CD4+ T cells from blood. The chain joins TRBV20-1 to TRBJ2-7; D uncertain. DNA of the CDR3: TGCAGTGCTATTGCCCCCGGACCTATTTACGAGCAGTACTTC. Its translation is CSAIAPGPIYEQYF.